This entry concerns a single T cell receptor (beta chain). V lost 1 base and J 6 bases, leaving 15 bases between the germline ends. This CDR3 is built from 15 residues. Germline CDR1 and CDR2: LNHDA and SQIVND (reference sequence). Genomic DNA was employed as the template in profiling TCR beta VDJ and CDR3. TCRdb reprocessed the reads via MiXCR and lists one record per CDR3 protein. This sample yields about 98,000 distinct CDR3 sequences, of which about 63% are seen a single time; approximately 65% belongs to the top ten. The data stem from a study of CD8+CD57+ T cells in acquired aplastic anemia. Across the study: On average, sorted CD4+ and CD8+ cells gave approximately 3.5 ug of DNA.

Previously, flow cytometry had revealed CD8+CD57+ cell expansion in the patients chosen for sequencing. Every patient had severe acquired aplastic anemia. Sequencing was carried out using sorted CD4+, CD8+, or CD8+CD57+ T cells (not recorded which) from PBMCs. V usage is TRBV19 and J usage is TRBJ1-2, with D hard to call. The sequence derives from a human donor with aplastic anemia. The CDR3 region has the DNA TGTGCCAGTAGTATAGTGGGCCGGACGGCAGATGGCTACACCTTC. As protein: CASSIVGRTADGYTF.